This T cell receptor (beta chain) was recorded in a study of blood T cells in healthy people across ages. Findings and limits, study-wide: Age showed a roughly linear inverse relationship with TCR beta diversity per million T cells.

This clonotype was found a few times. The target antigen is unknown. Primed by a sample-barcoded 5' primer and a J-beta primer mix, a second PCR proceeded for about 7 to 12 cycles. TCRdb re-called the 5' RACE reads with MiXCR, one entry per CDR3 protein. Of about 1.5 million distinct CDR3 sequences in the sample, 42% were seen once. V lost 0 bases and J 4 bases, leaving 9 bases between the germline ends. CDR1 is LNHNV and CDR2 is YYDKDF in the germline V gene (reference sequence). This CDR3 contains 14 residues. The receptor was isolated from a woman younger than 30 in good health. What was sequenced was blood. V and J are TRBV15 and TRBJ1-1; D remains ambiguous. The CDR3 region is CATSRDLGTTEAFF. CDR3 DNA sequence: TGTGCCACCAGCAGAGATCTGGGTACCACTGAAGCTTTCTTT.